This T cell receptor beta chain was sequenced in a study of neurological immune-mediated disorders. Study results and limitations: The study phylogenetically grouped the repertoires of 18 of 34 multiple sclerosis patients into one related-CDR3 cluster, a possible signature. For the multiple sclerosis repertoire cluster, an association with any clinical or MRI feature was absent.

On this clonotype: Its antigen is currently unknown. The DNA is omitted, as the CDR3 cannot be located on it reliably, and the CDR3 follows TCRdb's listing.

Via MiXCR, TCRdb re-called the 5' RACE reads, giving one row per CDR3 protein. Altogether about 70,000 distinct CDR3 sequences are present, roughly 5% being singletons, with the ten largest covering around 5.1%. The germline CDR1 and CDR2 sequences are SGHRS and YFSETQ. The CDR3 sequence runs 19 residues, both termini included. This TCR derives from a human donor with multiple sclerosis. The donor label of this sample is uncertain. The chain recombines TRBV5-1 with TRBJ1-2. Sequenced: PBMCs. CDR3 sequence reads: CASSFYICSASSGGGGYTF.